This record concerns one T cell receptor beta chain sequence. This sample was taken from a study of blood T cell repertoires in COVID-19. Study-wide context: Collection of acute and convalescent COVID-19 samples took place in the United States, Italy and Spain.

The repertoire was sequenced with immunoSEQ multiplex PCR; TCRdb's copy has only in-frame clones and lacks some. The table records under 200,000 clones, around 80% of them present only once. The V end lost 7 bases, the J end lost 5 bases, and 26 bases lay between the germline ends. The germline V gene encodes CDR1 MDHEN and CDR2 SYDVKM. The CDR3 loop spans 17 amino acids. The TCR sequence derives from a man aged 70-80 years with active or convalescent COVID-19. This chain links TRBV28 with TRBJ1-1; maybe TRBD1 (5 bases). The material sequenced was peripheral blood. CDR3 DNA: TGTGCCAGCATCCCACCCGCAGGGTTCGGTAGTGGAACTGAAGCTTTCTTT. Amino acid sequence: CASIPPAGFGSGTEAFF.